This TCR beta chain emerged from a study of T cell responses to AZD1222 COVID-19 vaccine. Study results and caveats: Increases in Spike-specific TCR breadth and depth were seen after two AZD1222 doses.

The length of the CDR3 is 15 residues. Germline values: CDR1 MDHEN, CDR2 SYDVKM. V lost 4 bases to trimming and J lost 4 bases, with 14 bases between them. The table came from immunoSEQ multiplex PCR; TCRdb's copy has only in-frame clones and leaves some out. The sample has roughly 150,000 clones, around 93% seen once. Details on this clone: Antigen: not known.

This rearrangement joins TRBV28 to TRBJ2-1; a possible D gene is TRBD2 (6 bases). The origin of this receptor is an adult who received the AZD1222 COVID-19 vaccine. The sequenced sample was peripheral blood, obtained 28 days after the second AZD1222 dose. Here the CDR3 reads CASSSTRDGYNEQFF. DNA of the CDR3: TGTGCCAGCAGTTCCACGCGGGACGGATACAATGAGCAGTTCTTC.